The present entry profiles one T cell receptor beta chain with its context. This entry belongs to a study of CD8 T cells in Susac syndrome. When the RNA was reverse transcribed, random hexamers were used with an input of about 0.5 to 1 ug. TCRdb fed the immunoSEQ multiplex PCR reads into MiXCR, producing one record per CDR3 protein. The sample gives 130,000 to 150,000 distinct CDR3 sequences, roughly 95% of which show up once; under 0.095% is in the top ten. Deletions cut 5 bases from V and 1 base from J, with 11 bases between. The CDR3 extends over 14 amino acids. The V gene's germline CDR1 is LNHDA and CDR2 SQIVND (reference sequence).

This chain uses TRBV19 with TRBJ1-1; no clear D gene. The sample comprised CD4+ T cells from PBMCs. The TCR originated in a human donor in good health. In DNA form, the CDR3 reads TGTGCCAGTAGTTCGGTCGAGAGGAACACTGAAGCTTTCTTT. Translation gives CASSSVERNTEAFF.